The 20 T cell receptor beta chains given below trace back to one sample, sequenced in a study of regulatory T cells in long-lasting Graves disease. Time point indicated: newly diagnosed GD, antithyroid drugs for less than 3 months. Making the TCR library involved RNA that had been extracted from PBMCs. Arm-PCR of CDR3 regions and iRepertoire HTBI primers were used to build TCR beta libraries. From the multiplex PCR reads, TCRdb called clonotypes with MiXCR, one entry per CDR3 protein. The data show around 230,000 distinct CDR3 sequences, approximately 16% seen once. The specimen was peripheral blood mononuclear cells (PBMCs), collected at new diagnosis, from a patient treated with antithyroid drugs. These receptors all come from a female donor with Graves disease.

At least ten counts were recorded for this clonotype. The rearrangement joins TRBV2 to TRBJ1-5, with D perhaps TRBD1 (6 bases). This CDR3 region has 15 residues. V was pared by 6 bases and J by 5 bases, with 17 bases between. CDR1 is SNHLY and CDR2 is FYNNEI in the germline V gene. The chain's CDR3 is CASSPGGRGDQPQHF. In DNA, the CDR3 is TGTGCCAGCAGCCCGGGGGGCAGGGGAGATCAGCCCCAGCATTTT.

This clonotype was detected ten times or more. The chain recombines TRBV12-3 or TRBV12-4 with TRBJ1-4, with TRBD1 as a possible D gene (5 bases). CDR3 length equals 16 residues. V lost 4 bases and J lost 4, with 16 bases in between. The CDR3 loop reads CASSSQEVSFNEKLFF. The CDR3 DNA sequence: TGTGCCAGCAGTTCACAGGAGGTTTCGTTTAATGAAAAACTGTTTTTT.

This clonotype has at least ten counts. The rearrangement links TRBV24-1 to TRBJ1-2; D may be TRBD1 (5 bases). This CDR3 is 12 amino acids long. The V end was cut by 9 bases, the J end by 8 bases, with 15 bases between. Germline V gene lookup returns CDR1 KGHDR and CDR2 SFDVKD. The CDR3 sequence is CATWDRLRGYTF. The CDR3 bases are TGTGCCACCTGGGACCGCCTGAGAGGCTACACCTTC.

This clonotype was recorded many times. The CDR3 loop reads CASSLSGTMIPDTQYF. The CDR3 bases are TGTGCCAGCAGTTTAAGTGGGACAATGATACCAGATACGCAGTATTTT. The chain recombines TRBV27 with TRBJ2-3, with a possible D match to TRBD1 (6 bases). Germline V lookup: CDR1 MNHEY, CDR2 SMNVEV (reference sequence). This CDR3 is 16 amino acids long. Trimming cost V 2 bases and J 4 bases, with 16 bases left between them.

Ten or more counts support this clonotype. The chain recombines TRBV10-3 with TRBJ1-1, with a tentative D call TRBD1 (5 bases). Germline V lookup: CDR1 ENHRY, CDR2 SYGVKD. The germline V and J ends were trimmed by 0 bases and 8 bases, with 13 bases remaining between them. The CDR3 runs to 14 residues. CDR3 sequence: CAISESRDGREAFF. CDR3 nucleotide sequence: TGTGCCATCAGTGAGTCCAGGGACGGGAGGGAAGCTTTCTTT.

This clonotype appeared a few times. The chain is built from TRBV7-2 and TRBJ2-3; TRBD1 agrees at 9 bases. Germline V gene data show CDR1 as SGHTA and CDR2 as FQGNSA. The junction had 9 bases not matched to a gene; V was cut back by 5 bases and J by 6 bases. The CDR3 length is 15 residues. The CDR3 is CASSRRDREMDTQYF. CDR3 DNA sequence: TGTGCCAGCAGCCGCCGGGACAGGGAGATGGATACGCAGTATTTT.

This clonotype was counted many times. The V and J genes are TRBV6-2 or TRBV6-3 and TRBJ2-4, with unresolved D. Germline V gene sequence: CDR1 MNHEY, CDR2 SVGEGT. V lost 5 bases to trimming and J lost 0 bases, with 14 bases between them. The CDR3 extends over 16 amino acids. The CDR3 loop reads CASSEAGTIAKNIQYF. The CDR3 coding sequence is TGTGCCAGCAGTGAAGCTGGAACCATAGCCAAAAACATTCAGTACTTC.

This clonotype was counted ten times or more. The chain is built from TRBV27 and TRBJ1-4, with 11 positions matching TRBD1. V lost 6 bases and J lost 7; bases outside the gene matches: 4. The CDR3 runs 14 residues. The germline V gene encodes CDR1 MNHEY and CDR2 SMNVEV (reference sequence). The CDR3 DNA is TGTGCCAGCAGATTAGGACAGGGGGCTGAAAAACTGTTTTTT. Translated: CASRLGQGAEKLFF.

A word on this clonotype: This may come from a read error, since a much larger clone is one base off. The chain couples TRBV12-3 or TRBV12-4 to TRBJ1-5; D gene uncertain. This CDR3 is built from 13 residues. The CDR3 reads CAGSLGGGQPQHF. The CDR3 region has the DNA TGTGCCGGCAGCCTGGGAGGAGGCCAGCCCCAGCATTTT.

At least ten counts were recorded for this clonotype. This chain joins TRBV11-3 and TRBJ2-5; D might be TRBD1 or TRBD2, each matching 6 bases. The CDR3 totals 15 residues. Trimming stripped 6 bases from V and 7 bases from J, with 21 bases between. Per the germline V gene, CDR1 is SGHNT and CDR2 is YENEEA. CDR3 sequence (DNA): TGTGCCAGCAGGGATCGGGACTCCCGAGGGGGGACCCAGTACTTC. It encodes CASRDRDSRGGTQYF.

This clonotype was detected ten times or more. The chain links TRBV19 to TRBJ1-5, with unresolved D. Per the germline V gene, CDR1 is LNHDA and CDR2 is SQIVND (reference sequence). Trimming stripped 2 bases from V and 7 bases from J, with 12 bases between. The CDR3 has 14 residues. The CDR3 protein is CASSIRGPGQPQHF. The CDR3 DNA sequence: TGTGCCAGTAGTATAAGAGGTCCGGGACAGCCCCAGCATTTT.

About this clonotype: This CDR3 fails to terminate in the conserved phenylalanine or tryptophan, so it likely reflects a read error. The chain links TRBV30 to TRBJ2-5; unclear D gene. Germline V gives CDR1 GTSNPN, CDR2 SVGIG (reference sequence). CDR3 length equals 13 residues. The V end lost 0 bases, the J end lost 4 bases, and 9 bases lay between the germline ends. The CDR3 protein is CAWSVKVLETQYS. CDR3 in DNA: TGTGCCTGGAGTGTAAAGGTGTTAGAGACCCAGTACTCC.

This clonotype showed up many times. This sequence joins TRBV10-3 and TRBJ1-2; 10 nucleotides agree with TRBD1. Germline-derived CDR1 and CDR2 are ENHRY and SYGVKD. The V gene end was trimmed by 6 bases and the J gene end by 4 bases; junction bases not matched to a gene: 5. This CDR3 comprises 14 residues. The CDR3 nucleotides are TGTGCCATCAGCGTGGGACAGGGGTTCTATGGCTACACCTTC. This gives the protein CAISVGQGFYGYTF.

The V call is TRBV5-1, the J call TRBJ1-1, with TRBD1 as a possible D gene (5 bases). The CDR3 consists of 13 residues. Germline loops: CDR1 SGHRS, CDR2 YFSETQ. The V end lost 5 bases, the J end lost 5 bases, and 13 bases lay between the germline ends. The CDR3 sequence is CASRGGDRTEAFF. In DNA, the CDR3 is TGCGCCAGCAGGGGGGGGGATCGGACTGAAGCTTTCTTT.

This clonotype was seen ten or more times. The chain recombines TRBV3-1 with TRBJ1-6; D possibly corresponds to TRBD1 (6 bases). This CDR3 spans 15 amino acids. Per germline, CDR1 LGHDT and CDR2 YNNKEL (reference sequence). Trimming stripped 3 bases from V and 6 bases from J, with 12 bases between. The CDR3 spells CASSHRGATNSPLHF. The CDR3 nucleotides are TGTGCCAGCAGCCATCGGGGGGCTACTAATTCACCCCTCCACTTT. Looking up the rest from reference TRBV3-1 and TRBJ1-6 gives the full variable domain: DTAVSQTPKYLVTQMGNDKSIKCEQNLGHDTMYWYKQDSKKFLKIMFSYNNKELIINETVPNRFSPKSPDKAHLNLHINSLELGDSAVYFCASSHRGATNSPLHFGNGTRLTVT.

This clonotype appeared many times. The chain has TRBV7-6 and TRBJ2-1; D is perhaps TRBD2 (6 bases). The CDR3 is 13 residues long. Germline values: CDR1 SGHVS, CDR2 FNYEAQ. Trimming left V 9 bases short and J 2 bases short, with 11 bases between. CDR3 region: CASGRETYNEQFF. The CDR3 nucleotides are TGTGCCAGTGGGCGGGAAACCTACAATGAGCAGTTCTTC.

This clonotype was recorded many times. The CDR3 bases are TGCAGTGCTAGGGGGGACCCACACTATGGCTACACCTTC. Translation: CSARGDPHYGYTF. The chain joins TRBV20-1 to TRBJ1-2; D might be TRBD1 (5 bases). The CDR3 is made up of 13 amino acids. Germline V CDR1 and CDR2: DFQATT, SNEGSKA (reference sequence). V lost 3 bases and J 3 bases, leaving 11 bases between the germline ends.

With regard to this clonotype: A read error likely explains this, since a far larger clone differs by one base. The chain carries TRBV11-2 and TRBJ2-3; TRBD2 matches at 10 bases. Near its end, the DNA agrees better with TRBJ2-1, so the J call may be wrong. This CDR3 region has 16 residues. CDR1 and CDR2 (germline): SGHAT, FQNNGV. The CDR3 DNA is TGTGCCAGCAGCTTAGTAGGAGGGACTAGCGCCCGAGAGCAGTTCTTC. This gives the protein CASSLVGGTSAREQFF.

This clonotype has at least ten counts. The rearrangement links TRBV6-1 to TRBJ2-3; 8 positions match TRBD2. Germline assignment: CDR1 MNHNS and CDR2 SASEGT. V shed 10 bases and J 4 bases; nucleotides not matched to a gene: 10. There are 14 residues in the CDR3. The CDR3 coding sequence is TGTGCCACCCGGATGGCGGGAGGATCAGATACGCAGTATTTT. Translated: CATRMAGGSDTQYF.

This clonotype was seen repeatedly, ten times or more. The V and J genes are TRBV9 and TRBJ2-3; tentatively, D is TRBD2 (5 bases). Between the trimmed V and J ends, which lost 0 bases and 2 bases, there was a span of 7 bases. This CDR3 has 14 amino acids. CDR1 and CDR2 from the germline V gene are SGDLS and YYNGEE. The CDR3 DNA follows: TGTGCCAGCAGCGTAGGCGGGTACACAGATACGCAGTATTTT. This sequence encodes CASSVGGYTDTQYF. Filled out from reference TRBV9 and TRBJ2-3, the complete variable domain reads DSGVTQTPKHLITATGQRVTLRCSPRSGDLSVYWYQQSLDQGLQFLIQYYNGEERAKGNILERFSAQQFPDLHSELNLSSLELGDSALYFCASSVGGYTDTQYFGPGTRLTVL.